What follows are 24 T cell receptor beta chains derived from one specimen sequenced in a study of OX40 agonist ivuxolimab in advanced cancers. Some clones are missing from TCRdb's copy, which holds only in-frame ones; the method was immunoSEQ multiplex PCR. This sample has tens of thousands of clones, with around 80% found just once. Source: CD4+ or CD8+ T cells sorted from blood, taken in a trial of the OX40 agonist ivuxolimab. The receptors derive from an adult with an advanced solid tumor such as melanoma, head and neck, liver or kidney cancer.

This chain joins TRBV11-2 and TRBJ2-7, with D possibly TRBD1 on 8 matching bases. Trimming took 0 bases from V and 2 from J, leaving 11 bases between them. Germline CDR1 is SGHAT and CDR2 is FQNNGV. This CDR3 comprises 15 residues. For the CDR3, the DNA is TGTGCCAGCAGCTTAGAACAGGGGGGGACCTACGAGCAGTACTTC. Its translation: CASSLEQGGTYEQYF.

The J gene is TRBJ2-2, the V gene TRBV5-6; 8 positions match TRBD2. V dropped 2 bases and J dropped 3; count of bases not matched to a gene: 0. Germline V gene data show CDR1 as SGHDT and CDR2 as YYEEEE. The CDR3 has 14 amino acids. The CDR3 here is CASSFGGDTGELFF. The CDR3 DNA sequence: TGTGCCAGCAGCTTCGGGGGGGACACCGGGGAGCTGTTTTTT.

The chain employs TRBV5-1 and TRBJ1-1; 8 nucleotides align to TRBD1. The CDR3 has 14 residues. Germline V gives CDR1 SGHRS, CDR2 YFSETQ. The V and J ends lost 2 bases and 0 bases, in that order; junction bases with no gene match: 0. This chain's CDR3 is CASSFRGLNTEAFF. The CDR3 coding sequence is TGCGCCAGCAGCTTCAGGGGGCTGAACACTGAAGCTTTCTTT.

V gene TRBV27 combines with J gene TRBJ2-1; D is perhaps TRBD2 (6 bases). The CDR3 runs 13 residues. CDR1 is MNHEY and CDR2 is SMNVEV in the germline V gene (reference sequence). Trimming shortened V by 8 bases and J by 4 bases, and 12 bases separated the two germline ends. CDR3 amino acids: CASGRGVYNEQFF. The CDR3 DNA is TGTGCCAGCGGGCGGGGAGTATACAATGAGCAGTTCTTC.

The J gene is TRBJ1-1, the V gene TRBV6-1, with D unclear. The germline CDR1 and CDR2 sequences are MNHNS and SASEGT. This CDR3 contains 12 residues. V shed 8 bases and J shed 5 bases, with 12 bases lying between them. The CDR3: CASHYRGTEAFF. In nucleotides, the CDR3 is TGTGCCAGCCACTATCGTGGAACTGAAGCTTTCTTT.

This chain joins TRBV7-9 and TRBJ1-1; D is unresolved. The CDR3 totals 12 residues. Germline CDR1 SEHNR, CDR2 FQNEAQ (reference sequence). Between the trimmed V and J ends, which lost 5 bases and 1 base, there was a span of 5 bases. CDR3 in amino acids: CASSVENTEAFF. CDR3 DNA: TGTGCCAGCAGCGTAGAGAACACTGAAGCTTTCTTT. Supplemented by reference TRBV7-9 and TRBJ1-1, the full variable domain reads DTGVSQNPRHKITKRGQNVTFRCDPISEHNRLYWYRQTLGQGPEFLTYFQNEAQLEKSRLLSDRFSAERPKGSFSTLEIQRTEQGDSAMYLCASSVENTEAFFGQGTRLTVV.

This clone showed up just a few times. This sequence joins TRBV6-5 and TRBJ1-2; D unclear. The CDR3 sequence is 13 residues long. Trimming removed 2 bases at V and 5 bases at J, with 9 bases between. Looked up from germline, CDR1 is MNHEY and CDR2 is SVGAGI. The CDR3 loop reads CASSYARHYGYTF. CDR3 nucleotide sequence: TGTGCCAGCAGTTACGCTCGTCATTATGGCTACACCTTC.

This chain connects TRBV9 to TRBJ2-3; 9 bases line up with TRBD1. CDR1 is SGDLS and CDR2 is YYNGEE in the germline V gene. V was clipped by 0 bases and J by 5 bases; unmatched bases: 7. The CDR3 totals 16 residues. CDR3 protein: CASSVATGTGIDTQYF. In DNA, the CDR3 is TGTGCCAGCAGCGTAGCCACCGGGACAGGGATAGATACGCAGTATTTT.

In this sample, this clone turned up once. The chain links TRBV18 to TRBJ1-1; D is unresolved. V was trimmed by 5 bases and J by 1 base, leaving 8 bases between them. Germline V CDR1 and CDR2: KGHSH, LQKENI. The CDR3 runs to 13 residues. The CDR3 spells CASSENGNTEAFF. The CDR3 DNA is TGTGCCAGCTCAGAAAACGGGAACACTGAAGCTTTCTTT.

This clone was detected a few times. CDR3 sequence (DNA): TGTGCCAGCAGTCCTAGGAGGAACACTGAAGCTTTCTTT. The encoded protein is CASSPRRNTEAFF. The V call is TRBV6-5, the J call TRBJ1-1; D uncertain. In germline, CDR1 is MNHEY, CDR2 SVGAGI. V was pared by 5 bases and J by 1 base, with 8 bases between. The CDR3 length is 13 residues.

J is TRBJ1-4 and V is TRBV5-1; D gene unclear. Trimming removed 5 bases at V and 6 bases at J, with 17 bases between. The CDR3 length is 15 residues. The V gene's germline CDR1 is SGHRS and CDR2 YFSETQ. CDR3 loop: CASSSTGRSDEKLFF. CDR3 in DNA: TGCGCCAGCAGTTCGACCGGGAGATCGGATGAAAAACTGTTTTTT.

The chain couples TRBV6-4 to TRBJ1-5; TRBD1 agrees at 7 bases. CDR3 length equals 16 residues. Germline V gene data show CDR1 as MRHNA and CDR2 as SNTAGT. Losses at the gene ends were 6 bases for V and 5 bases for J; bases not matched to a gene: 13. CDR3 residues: CASRKGAAEGDQPQHF. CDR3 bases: TGTGCCAGCAGGAAGGGGGCAGCAGAGGGTGATCAGCCCCAGCATTTT.

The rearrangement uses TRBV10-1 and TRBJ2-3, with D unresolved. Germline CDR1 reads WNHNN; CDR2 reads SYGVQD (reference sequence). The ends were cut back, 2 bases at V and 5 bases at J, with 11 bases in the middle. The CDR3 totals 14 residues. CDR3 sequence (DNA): TGCGCCAGCAGTGAGGGTCTCGCTGGAGATACGCAGTATTTT. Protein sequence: CASSEGLAGDTQYF.

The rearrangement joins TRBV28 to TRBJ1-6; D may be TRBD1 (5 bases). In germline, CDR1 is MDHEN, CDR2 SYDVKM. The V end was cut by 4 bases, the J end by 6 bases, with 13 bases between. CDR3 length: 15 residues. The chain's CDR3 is CASSSPGRGNSPLHF. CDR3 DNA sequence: TGTGCCAGCAGTTCCCCCGGGAGGGGTAATTCACCCCTCCACTTT.

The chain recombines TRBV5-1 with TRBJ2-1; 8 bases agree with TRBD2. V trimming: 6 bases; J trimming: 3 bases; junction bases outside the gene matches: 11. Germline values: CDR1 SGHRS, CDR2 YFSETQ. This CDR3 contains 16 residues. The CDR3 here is CASTLHGLADYNEQFF. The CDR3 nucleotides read TGCGCCAGCACCCTGCACGGACTAGCAGACTACAATGAGCAGTTCTTC.

In DNA form, the CDR3 reads TGTGCCAGCAGTGAAGCGGGCAGGGGGCAGACAGATACGCAGTATTTT. Its translation is CASSEAGRGQTDTQYF. The chain is built from TRBV25-1 and TRBJ2-3; TRBD1 matches at 8 bases. V was pared by 2 bases and J by 3 bases, with 7 bases of the junction left unmatched. The CDR3 has 16 residues. Germline CDR1 MGHDK, CDR2 SYGVNS.

CDR3 nucleotide sequence: TGTGCCAGCAGCTTAGGCCGGGCTAGCGGGAGTATCGACACCGGGGAGCTGTTTTTT. It is translated as CASSLGRASGSIDTGELFF. The chain couples TRBV7-6 to TRBJ2-2, with 10 bases matching TRBD2. CDR1 and CDR2 (germline): SGHVS, FNYEAQ. J was trimmed by 3 bases and V by 1 base; bases with no gene match: 11. The CDR3 covers 19 residues.

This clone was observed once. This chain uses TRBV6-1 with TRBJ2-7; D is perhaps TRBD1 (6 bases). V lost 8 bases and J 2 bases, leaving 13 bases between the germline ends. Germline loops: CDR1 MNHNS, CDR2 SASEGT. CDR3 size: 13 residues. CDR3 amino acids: CASGPGTTYEQYF. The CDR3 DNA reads TGTGCCAGCGGACCCGGGACAACCTACGAGCAGTACTTC.

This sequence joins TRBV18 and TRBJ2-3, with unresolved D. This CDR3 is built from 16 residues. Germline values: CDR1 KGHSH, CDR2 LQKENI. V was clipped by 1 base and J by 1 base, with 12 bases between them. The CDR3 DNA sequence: TGTGCCAGCTCACCACAGGGAATCGGTGGCACAGATACGCAGTATTTT. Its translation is CASSPQGIGGTDTQYF.

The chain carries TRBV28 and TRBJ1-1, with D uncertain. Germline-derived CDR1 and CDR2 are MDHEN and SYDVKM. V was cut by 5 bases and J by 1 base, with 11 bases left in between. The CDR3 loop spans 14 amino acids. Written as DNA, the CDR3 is TGTGCCAGCAGTCAAAGACGGGAGAACACTGAAGCTTTCTTT. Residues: CASSQRRENTEAFF.

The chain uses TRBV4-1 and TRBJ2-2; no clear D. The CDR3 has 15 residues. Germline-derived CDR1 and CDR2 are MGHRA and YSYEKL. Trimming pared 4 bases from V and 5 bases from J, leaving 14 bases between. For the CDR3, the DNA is TGCGCCAGCAGCCTCGCCCAGGATCGTACCGGGGAGCTGTTTTTT. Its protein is CASSLAQDRTGELFF.

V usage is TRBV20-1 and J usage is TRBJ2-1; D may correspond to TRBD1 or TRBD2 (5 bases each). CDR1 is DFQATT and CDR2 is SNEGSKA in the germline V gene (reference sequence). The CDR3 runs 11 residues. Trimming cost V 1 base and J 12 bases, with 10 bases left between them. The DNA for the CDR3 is TGCAGTGCTAGAGGGGACCTGGGGCAGTTCTTC. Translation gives CSARGDLGQFF.

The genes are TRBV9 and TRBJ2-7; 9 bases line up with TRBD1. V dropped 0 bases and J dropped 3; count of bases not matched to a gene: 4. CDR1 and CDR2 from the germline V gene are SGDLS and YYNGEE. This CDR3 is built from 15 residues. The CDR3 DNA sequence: TGTGCCAGCAGCGTAGGACAGGGGGGTATCTACGAGCAGTACTTC. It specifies CASSVGQGGIYEQYF. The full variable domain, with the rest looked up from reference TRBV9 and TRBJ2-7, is DSGVTQTPKHLITATGQRVTLRCSPRSGDLSVYWYQQSLDQGLQFLIQYYNGEERAKGNILERFSAQQFPDLHSELNLSSLELGDSALYFCASSVGQGGIYEQYFGPGTRLTVT.

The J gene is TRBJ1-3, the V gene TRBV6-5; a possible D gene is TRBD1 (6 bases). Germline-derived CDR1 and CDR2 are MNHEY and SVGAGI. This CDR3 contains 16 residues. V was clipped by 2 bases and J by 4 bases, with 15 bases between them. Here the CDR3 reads CASSYPDRFSGNTIYF. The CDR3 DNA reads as TGTGCCAGCAGTTACCCCGACAGGTTCTCCGGAAACACCATATATTTT.